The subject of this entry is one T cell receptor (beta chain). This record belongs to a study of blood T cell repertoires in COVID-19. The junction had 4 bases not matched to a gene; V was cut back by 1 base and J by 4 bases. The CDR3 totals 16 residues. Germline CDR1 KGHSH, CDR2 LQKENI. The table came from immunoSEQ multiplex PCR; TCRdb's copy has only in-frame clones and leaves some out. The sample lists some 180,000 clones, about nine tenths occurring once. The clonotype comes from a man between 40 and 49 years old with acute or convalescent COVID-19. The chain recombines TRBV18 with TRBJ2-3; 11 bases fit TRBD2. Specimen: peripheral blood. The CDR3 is CASSPLAGGLADTQYF. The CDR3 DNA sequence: TGTGCCAGCTCACCACTAGCGGGGGGGCTGGCAGATACGCAGTATTTT.